One sample yielded the 20 T cell receptor beta chains listed below, sequenced in a study of T-cell memory formation after mild COVID-19. TCRdb redid the calling of the 5' RACE reads with MiXCR, one entry per CDR3 protein. The sample includes 390,000 or so distinct CDR3 sequences, 16% of them seen just once. The sample was PBMCs or a T cell subset sorted from them (not recorded which). These receptors were taken from a man aged 18 to 35 who had mild COVID-19 (a few samples of this study predate the infection). Cell type and time point are not known.

This chain joins TRBV7-9 and TRBJ1-1, with D possibly being TRBD1 (5 bases). Germline V gene data show CDR1 as SEHNR and CDR2 as FQNEAQ (reference sequence). V lost 4 bases and J lost 4, with 19 bases in between. This CDR3 contains 16 residues. CDR3 in amino acids: CASSSVTARYGTEAFF. The CDR3 DNA follows: TGTGCCAGCAGCTCAGTGACAGCTAGGTACGGCACTGAAGCTTTCTTT.

The table lists this clonotype with a few counts. The chain is built from TRBV6-5 and TRBJ2-3; D is uncertain. Trimming left V 5 bases short and J 7 bases short, with 16 bases between. The CDR3 sequence is 14 residues long. CDR1 is MNHEY and CDR2 is SVGAGI in the germline V gene. The CDR3 protein is CASSPVRRVHTQYF. The CDR3 nucleotides are TGTGCCAGCAGTCCCGTCCGCCGAGTGCATACGCAGTATTTT.

The rearrangement uses TRBV20-1 and TRBJ2-5, with D uncertain. The germline V gene encodes CDR1 DFQATT and CDR2 SNEGSKA (reference sequence). This CDR3 is built from 13 residues. Between the trimmed V and J ends, which lost 0 bases and 2 bases, there was a span of 7 bases. The CDR3 DNA follows: TGCAGTGCTAGAGATCTCCAGCAAGAGACCCAGTACTTC. This gives the protein CSARDLQQETQYF.

The rearrangement uses TRBV2 and TRBJ1-2; D gene unclear. The germline gives CDR1 SNHLY, CDR2 FYNNEI. This CDR3 has 14 amino acids. Trimming took 4 bases from V and 2 from J, leaving 11 bases between them. The CDR3 spells CASSVPRENYGYTF. CDR3 nucleotide sequence: TGTGCCAGCAGTGTGCCGCGGGAAAACTATGGCTACACCTTC. Supplemented by reference TRBV2 and TRBJ1-2, the full variable domain reads EPEVTQTPSHQVTQMGQEVILRCVPISNHLYFYWYRQILGQKVEFLVSFYNNEISEKSEIFDDQFSVERPDGSNFTLKIRSTKLEDSAMYFCASSVPRENYGYTFGSGTRLTVV.

The table lists this clonotype with many counts. The CDR3 sequence: CASSLAGTSQETQYF. As DNA, the CDR3 is TGCGCCAGCAGCTTGGCGGGGACGTCCCAAGAGACCCAGTACTTC. The chain uses TRBV5-1 and TRBJ2-5; D may be TRBD1 or TRBD2 (5 bases each). The CDR3 extends over 15 amino acids. Trimming removed 0 bases at V and 1 base at J, with 10 bases between. Per germline, CDR1 SGHRS and CDR2 YFSETQ.

The V and J genes are TRBV20-1 and TRBJ2-1; perhaps D is TRBD1 or TRBD2 (6 bases each). Germline CDR1 is DFQATT and CDR2 is SNEGSKA (reference sequence). The CDR3 is made up of 15 amino acids. Trimming removed 1 base at V and 3 bases at J, with 13 bases between. The CDR3 DNA follows: TGCAGTGCTAGAGTCGGAGGGGGACTCTACAATGAGCAGTTCTTC. Translated, it gives CSARVGGGLYNEQFF.

This clonotype has more than one count but fewer than ten. This chain connects TRBV19 to TRBJ2-2; D may be TRBD1 (5 bases). Per germline, CDR1 LNHDA and CDR2 SQIVND (reference sequence). This CDR3 has 15 residues. Trimming left V 7 bases short and J 1 base short, with 13 bases between. The CDR3 sequence: CASTSGSLNTGELFF. The CDR3 DNA is TGTGCCAGTACGTCAGGGTCGTTGAACACCGGGGAGCTGTTTTTT. Full variable domain (remainder filled in from reference TRBV19 and TRBJ2-2): DGGITQSPKYLFRKEGQNVTLSCEQNLNHDAMYWYRQDPGQGLRLIYYSQIVNDFQKGDIAEGYSVSREKKESFPLTVTSAQKNPTAFYLCASTSGSLNTGELFFGEGSRLTVL.

This clonotype was seen a few times. The rearrangement links TRBV4-1 to TRBJ2-7; 8 bases line up with TRBD1. This CDR3 is built from 12 residues. V shed 4 bases, J shed 7 bases, and the junction held 3 bases outside the gene matches. Germline CDR1 is MGHRA and CDR2 is YSYEKL. CDR3 region: CASSRTGGEQYF. CDR3 coding DNA: TGCGCCAGCAGCCGAACAGGGGGTGAGCAGTACTTC.

This clonotype was seen only a few times. Here the CDR3 DNA reads TGCGCCAGCCAAGAAGGGGCCTCCTACGAGCAGTACTTC. Its protein is CASQEGASYEQYF. The chain joins TRBV5-1 to TRBJ2-7; possibly TRBD1 for D (5 bases). Deletions cut 7 bases from V and 0 bases from J, with 11 bases between. The germline gives CDR1 SGHRS, CDR2 YFSETQ. CDR3 length: 13 amino acids.

This clonotype came up many times. The chain links TRBV2 to TRBJ2-3; D unresolved. The CDR3 loop spans 11 amino acids. Trimming shortened V by 5 bases and J by 5 bases, and 5 bases separated the two germline ends. The germline CDR1 and CDR2 sequences are SNHLY and FYNNEI. CDR3: CASSSQDTQYF. DNA of the CDR3: TGTGCCAGCAGTAGCCAAGATACGCAGTATTTT.

This chain joins TRBV20-1 and TRBJ1-1, with D possibly matching TRBD1 (6 bases). The ends were cut back, 7 bases at V and 0 bases at J, with 9 bases in the middle. This CDR3 is 12 amino acids long. The germline V gene has CDR1 DFQATT and CDR2 SNEGSKA (reference sequence). The chain's CDR3 is CSGGAMNTEAFF. CDR3 nucleotides: TGCAGTGGGGGGGCCATGAACACTGAAGCTTTCTTT.

V is TRBV9 and J is TRBJ1-4; D might be TRBD1 (6 bases). Germline CDR1 is SGDLS and CDR2 is YYNGEE. V lost 4 bases to trimming and J lost 8 bases, with 21 bases between them. CDR3 length: 16 residues. DNA for the CDR3: TGTGCCAGCAGCCCACTCGGGGGGCAGGGGAACGAAAAACTGTTTTTT. Its protein product is CASSPLGGQGNEKLFF. Looking up the rest from reference TRBV9 and TRBJ1-4 gives the full variable domain: DSGVTQTPKHLITATGQRVTLRCSPRSGDLSVYWYQQSLDQGLQFLIQYYNGEERAKGNILERFSAQQFPDLHSELNLSSLELGDSALYFCASSPLGGQGNEKLFFGSGTQLSVL.

The V call is TRBV7-2, the J call TRBJ2-7, with TRBD2 matching 8 bases. From germline, CDR1 is SGHTA and CDR2 FQGNSA. The CDR3 loop spans 16 amino acids. Trimming cost V 5 bases and J 6 bases; bases outside gene matches: 15. For the CDR3, the DNA is TGTGCCAGCAGCCGGGGACTAGAGCCGACTTTGTCCGAGCAGTACGTC. Protein sequence: CASSRGLEPTLSEQYV.

This clonotype was recorded a few times. The chain joins TRBV7-8 to TRBJ2-3, with 8 bases identical to TRBD1. The CDR3 is made up of 19 amino acids. The J segment lost 2 bases and the V segment lost 7 bases, leaving 20 bases of the junction unmatched. Per germline, CDR1 SGHVS and CDR2 FQNEAQ. The CDR3 spells CASIHPSRVRTGFTDTQYF. The CDR3 bases are TGTGCCAGCATCCACCCGTCGAGGGTGAGGACAGGGTTCACAGATACGCAGTATTTT.

The gene calls are TRBV5-5 and TRBJ1-5; D gene ambiguous. In germline, CDR1 is SGHKS, CDR2 YYEKEE (reference sequence). V lost 4 bases to trimming and J lost 5 bases, with 10 bases between them. The CDR3 is made up of 13 amino acids. This CDR3 reads CASSARRDQPQHF. DNA for the CDR3: TGTGCCAGCAGCGCTCGGCGGGATCAGCCCCAGCATTTT.

Ten or more counts support this clonotype. The V gene is TRBV7-2, the J gene TRBJ2-5, with TRBD2 as a possible D gene (6 bases). CDR1 is SGHTA and CDR2 is FQGNSA in the germline V gene. Trimming cost V 4 bases and J 2 bases, with 11 bases left between them. This CDR3 has 14 amino acids. CDR3 in DNA: TGTGCCAGCAGCTCATTGGGGGGACAAGAGACCCAGTACTTC. Translation gives CASSSLGGQETQYF.

In this sample, this clonotype turned up a few times. The chain recombines TRBV7-9 with TRBJ1-6; a weak D match, TRBD1 (5 bases). CDR3 length: 14 residues. Germline assignment: CDR1 SEHNR and CDR2 FQNEAQ (reference sequence). V lost 2 bases to trimming and J lost 9 bases, with 11 bases between them. DNA for the CDR3: TGTGCCAGCAGCTTAAGTGATGACAGTTCACCCCTCCACTTT. Translating it yields CASSLSDDSSPLHF.

This clonotype has a handful of counts. The J gene is TRBJ1-3, the V gene TRBV10-3, with TRBD1 matching over 9 bases. The CDR3 is 14 residues long. V lost 6 bases to trimming and J lost 3 bases; unmatched junction nucleotides: 3. Germline V gives CDR1 ENHRY, CDR2 SYGVKD. The chain's CDR3 is CAISAGQGGNTIYF. The CDR3 DNA reads as TGTGCCATCAGCGCGGGACAGGGTGGAAACACCATATATTTT.

The chain couples TRBV20-1 to TRBJ1-6; D gene uncertain. V was cut by 3 bases and J by 5 bases, with 11 bases left in between. In germline, CDR1 is DFQATT, CDR2 SNEGSKA (reference sequence). CDR3 length: 14 amino acids. CDR3 nucleotide sequence: TGCAGTGCTAGTGGGCAGAGAGATAATTCACCCCTCCACTTT. This codes for CSASGQRDNSPLHF.

The chain carries TRBV5-6 and TRBJ2-5, with 8 bases that match TRBD1. J was trimmed by 2 bases and V by 2 bases; bases with no gene match: 8. Germline-derived CDR1 and CDR2 are SGHDT and YYEEEE. The CDR3 totals 16 residues. The CDR3 nucleotides are TGTGCCAGCAGCTTTACAGGGGGGCGTTTTCAAGAGACCCAGTACTTC. Amino acids: CASSFTGGRFQETQYF.